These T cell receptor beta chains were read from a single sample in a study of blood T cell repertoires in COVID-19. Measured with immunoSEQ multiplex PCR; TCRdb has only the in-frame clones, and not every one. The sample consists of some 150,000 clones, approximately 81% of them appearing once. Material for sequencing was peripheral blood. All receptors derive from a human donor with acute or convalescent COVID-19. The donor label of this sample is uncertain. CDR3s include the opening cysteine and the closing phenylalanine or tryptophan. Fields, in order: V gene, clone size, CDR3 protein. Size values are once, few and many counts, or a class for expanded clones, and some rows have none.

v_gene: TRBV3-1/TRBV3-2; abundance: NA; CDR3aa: CASSPRGQGVTNYGYTF
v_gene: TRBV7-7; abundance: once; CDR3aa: CASSLVPSSGLSTDTQYF
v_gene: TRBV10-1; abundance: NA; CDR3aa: CASSESLVRARVDNEQFF
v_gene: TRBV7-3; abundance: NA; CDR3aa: CASSRDRGSYNEQFF
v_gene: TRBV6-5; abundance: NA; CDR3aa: CASIAAHSGNTIYF
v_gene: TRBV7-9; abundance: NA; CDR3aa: CASSFTGEEKLFF
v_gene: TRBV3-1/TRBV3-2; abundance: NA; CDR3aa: CASSQGQVVITGELFF
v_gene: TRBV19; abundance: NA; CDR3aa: CASSRTEAFRNIQYF
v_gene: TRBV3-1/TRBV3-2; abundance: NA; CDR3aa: CASSQSETGLSGNTIYF
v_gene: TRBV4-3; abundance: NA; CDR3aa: CASSQDWSSGSSDTQYF
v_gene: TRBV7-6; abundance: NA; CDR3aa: CASSLYWVGARSSREAFF
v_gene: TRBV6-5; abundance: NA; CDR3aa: CAARNRVFTGELFF
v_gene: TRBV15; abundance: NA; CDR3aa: CATSRGAGNYGYTF
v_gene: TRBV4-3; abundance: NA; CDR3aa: CASSQRTAAYEQYF
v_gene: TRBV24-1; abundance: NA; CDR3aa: CATSDRRTSGSTDTQYF
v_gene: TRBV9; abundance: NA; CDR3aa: CASSVASGSFYEQYF
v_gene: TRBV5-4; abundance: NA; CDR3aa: CASSLTSGSTDTQYF
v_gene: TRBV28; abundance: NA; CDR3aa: CASSFQGLGYSGANVLTF
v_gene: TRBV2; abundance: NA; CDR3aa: CASQTGLAESDTQYF
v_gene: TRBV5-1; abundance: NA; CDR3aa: CASRQGSNEKLFF
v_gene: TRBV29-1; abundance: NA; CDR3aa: CSVGQGAYEQYF
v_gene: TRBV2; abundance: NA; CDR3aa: CASTVPGQGKYEQYF
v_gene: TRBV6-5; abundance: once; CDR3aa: CASSPGTRGDEQYF
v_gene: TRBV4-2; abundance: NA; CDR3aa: CASSQDNGGSNQPQHF
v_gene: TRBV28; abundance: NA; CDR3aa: CASYQSAGYTEAFF
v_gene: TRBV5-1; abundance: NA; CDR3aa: CASSTGGGTATNEKLFF
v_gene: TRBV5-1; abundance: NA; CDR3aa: CASRRRQASTDTQYF
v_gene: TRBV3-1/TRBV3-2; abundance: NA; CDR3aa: CASSQGTSGRGFADTQYF
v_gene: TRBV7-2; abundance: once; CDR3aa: CASSAGTGSRKLFF
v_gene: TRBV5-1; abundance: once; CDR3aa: CASSLGTSLNDEQFF
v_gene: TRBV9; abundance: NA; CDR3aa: CASSVIGSYNEQFF
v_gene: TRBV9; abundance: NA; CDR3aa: CASSDQGTVYGYTF
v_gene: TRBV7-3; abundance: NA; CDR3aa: CASREASVNNEQFF
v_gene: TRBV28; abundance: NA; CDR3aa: CASPPSTGPNTPYNEQFF
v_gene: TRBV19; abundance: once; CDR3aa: CASSIDMTEVYGYTF
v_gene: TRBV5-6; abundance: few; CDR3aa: CASSRTGINEKLFF
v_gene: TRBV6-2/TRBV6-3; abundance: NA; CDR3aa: CASSELLTYEQYF
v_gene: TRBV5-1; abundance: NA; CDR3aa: CASSPRPTGRDTEAFF
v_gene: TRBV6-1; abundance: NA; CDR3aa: CASSERQGPIYGYTF
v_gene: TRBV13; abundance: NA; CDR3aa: CASSPLGGQGPQETQYF
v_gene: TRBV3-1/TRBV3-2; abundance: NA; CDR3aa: CASSQLAGGPSETQYF
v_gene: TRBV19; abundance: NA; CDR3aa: CASVSGDLYTQYF
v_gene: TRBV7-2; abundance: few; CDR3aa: CASSEGQLGAGELFF
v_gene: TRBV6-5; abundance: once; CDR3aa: CASSYSGSNTDTQYF
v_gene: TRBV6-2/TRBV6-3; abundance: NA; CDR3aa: CASSWQRSDTQYF
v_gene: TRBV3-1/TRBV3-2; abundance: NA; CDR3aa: CASSHMTGGTTNEKLFF